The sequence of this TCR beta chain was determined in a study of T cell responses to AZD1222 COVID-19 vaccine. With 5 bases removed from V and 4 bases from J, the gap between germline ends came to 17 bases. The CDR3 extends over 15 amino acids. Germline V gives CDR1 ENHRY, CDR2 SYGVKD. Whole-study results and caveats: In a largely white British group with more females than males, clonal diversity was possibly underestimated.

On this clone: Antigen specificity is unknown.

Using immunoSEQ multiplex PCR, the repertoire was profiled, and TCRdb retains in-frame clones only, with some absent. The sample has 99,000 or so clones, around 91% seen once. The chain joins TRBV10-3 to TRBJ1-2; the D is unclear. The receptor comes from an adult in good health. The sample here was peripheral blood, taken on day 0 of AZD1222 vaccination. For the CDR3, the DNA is TGTGCCATCAGTTGGGATTCCGGCTGGGGCTATGGCTACACCTTC. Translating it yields CAISWDSGWGYGYTF.